The rows below give T cell receptor beta chains drawn from one sample of a study of identical twins. TCRdb redid the calling of the 5' RACE reads with MiXCR, one entry per CDR3 protein. The data contain about 920,000 distinct CDR3 sequences, over 9% of them seen just once; the ten biggest clones take up 1.5% to 2%. This same sample was also taken into another study, of yellow fever vaccine responses in identical twins.

Sequences were obtained from PBMCs. The source is a woman aged 18-29 years in good health. Each CDR3 is given with its conserved first and last residue. A D gene is named only where the DNA matches it firmly. A row's size may be missing; if present it is once, few, many or a size class.

length: 15
size: -
V: TRBV4-1
J: TRBJ1-5
D: -
DNA: TGCGCCAGCAGCCCATGGGGCGACAGGAACCAGCCCCAGCATTTT
CDR3: CASSPWGDRNQPQHF

length: 13
size: -
V: TRBV15
J: TRBJ2-1
D: TRBD2
DNA: TGTGCCACCAGCCCCCCCGGGAGGGGTGAGCAGTTCTTC
CDR3: CATSPPGRGEQFF

length: 15
size: few
V: TRBV12-3/TRBV12-4
J: TRBJ2-2
D: -
DNA: TGTGCCAGCAGAAGGGGGTTGGCGGGGACCGGGGAGCTGTTTTTT
CDR3: CASRRGLAGTGELFF

length: 17
size: -
V: TRBV11-2
J: TRBJ2-2
D: TRBD2
DNA: TGTGCCAGCAGCTCCAGACTAGCCCGGACCTACACCGGGGAGCTGTTTTTT
CDR3: CASSSRLARTYTGELFF

length: 15
size: few
V: TRBV28
J: TRBJ2-2
D: -
DNA: TGTGCCAGCAGTGGCCGCGCCCTTAGGGCCGGGGAGCTGTTTTTT
CDR3: CASSGRALRAGELFF

length: 16
size: -
V: TRBV5-1
J: TRBJ2-1
D: TRBD2
DNA: TGCGCCAGCAGCCCAGCACTAGCGGGAGGCCGGGGTGAGCAGTTCTTC
CDR3: CASSPALAGGRGEQFF

length: 13
size: -
V: TRBV20-1
J: TRBJ2-2
D: TRBD2
DNA: TGCAGTGCTCGGGACTACGCCGGTGGGGAGCTGTTTTTT
CDR3: CSARDYAGGELFF

length: 13
size: -
V: TRBV7-9
J: TRBJ2-1
D: TRBD2
DNA: TGTGCCAGCAGCTTTGCGGGGGGCAATGAGCAGTTCTTC
CDR3: CASSFAGGNEQFF

length: 16
size: many
V: TRBV5-1
J: TRBJ2-6
D: -
DNA: TGCGCCAGCAGTCGGGGCGTAAACTCTGGGGCCAACGTCCTGACTTTC
CDR3: CASSRGVNSGANVLTF

length: 13
size: many
V: TRBV5-1
J: TRBJ2-7
D: -
DNA: TGCGCCAGCAGCTGGACAGATAACTACGAGCAGTACTTC
CDR3: CASSWTDNYEQYF

length: 15
size: few
V: TRBV9
J: TRBJ2-3
D: -
DNA: TGTGCCAGCAGCTCTGGACTGGGGGGCACAGATACGCAGTATTTT
CDR3: CASSSGLGGTDTQYF

length: 14
size: few
V: TRBV10-3
J: TRBJ1-1
D: TRBD1
DNA: TGTGCCATCAGAGGACAGGGTTTGATGGATGAAGCTTTCTTT
CDR3: CAIRGQGLMDEAFF

length: 13
size: many
V: TRBV18
J: TRBJ2-1
D: -
DNA: TGTGCCAGCTCACCGGGAAGGGTCAATGAGCAGTTCTTC
CDR3: CASSPGRVNEQFF

length: 15
size: many
V: TRBV7-9
J: TRBJ2-1
D: TRBD1
DNA: TGTGCCAGCAGCCTCCGGGACAGTCGCCCTAATGAGCAGTTCTTC
CDR3: CASSLRDSRPNEQFF

length: 16
size: many
V: TRBV4-1
J: TRBJ2-4
D: -
DNA: TGCGCCAGCAGTTATCTGGGGAAGGGAGCCAAAAACATTCAGTACTTC
CDR3: CASSYLGKGAKNIQYF

length: 13
size: -
V: TRBV6-6
J: TRBJ1-1
D: -
DNA: TGTGCCAGCATGAGACGGGCGAACACTGAAGCTTTCTTT
CDR3: CASMRRANTEAFF

length: 15
size: many
V: TRBV12-3/TRBV12-4
J: TRBJ2-3
D: -
DNA: TGTGCCAGCACCGGGTGGGGGACTAGCACAGATACGCAGTATTTT
CDR3: CASTGWGTSTDTQYF

length: 15
size: -
V: TRBV6-2/TRBV6-3
J: TRBJ2-3
D: -
DNA: TGTGCCAGCACCTACGCGGGACAGAGCACAGATACGCAGTATTTT
CDR3: CASTYAGQSTDTQYF

length: 15
size: few
V: TRBV4-1
J: TRBJ1-5
D: -
DNA: TGCGCCAGCAGCCAAGATGCCAGCAAAAATCAGCCCCAGCATTTT
CDR3: CASSQDASKNQPQHF

length: 14
size: few
V: TRBV29-1
J: TRBJ2-7
D: TRBD2
DNA: TGCAGCGTCTACACTAGCGGGAGTACCTACGAGCAGTACTTC
CDR3: CSVYTSGSTYEQYF